This entry lists 25 T cell receptor beta chains sequenced from one sample in a study of cytomegalovirus exposure and HLA in healthy donors. The PCR made use of 60 Vbeta and 13 Jbeta primers. Some clones are missing from TCRdb's copy, which holds only in-frame ones; the method was immunoSEQ multiplex PCR. This table holds some 130,000 clones, around 73% found once. Sequencing was done on a sample of PBMCs. The receptors were gathered from a female donor in good health and CMV-seronegative.

This chain uses TRBV30 with TRBJ2-6; the D is unclear. Trimming removed 5 bases at V and 0 bases at J, with 11 bases between. Per germline, CDR1 GTSNPN and CDR2 SVGIG (reference sequence). The CDR3 has 15 residues. The CDR3 region is CAWSVARSGANVLTF. DNA of the CDR3: TGTGCCTGGTCCGTCGCGCGCTCTGGGGCCAACGTCCTGACTTTC.

This clone was seen only a few times. CDR3 coding DNA: TGTGCCAGCAGCTGGGACGGGGGGACTGAAGCTTTCTTT. It yields the protein CASSWDGGTEAFF. This sequence joins TRBV7-9 and TRBJ1-1; D might be TRBD1 (5 bases). Trimming took off 4 bases at V and 5 bases at J, with 11 bases between the two ends. Germline-derived CDR1 and CDR2 are SEHNR and FQNEAQ (reference sequence). The length of the CDR3 is 13 residues.

The gene calls are TRBV4-1 and TRBJ1-5, with D tentatively TRBD1 (5 bases). V was pared by 0 bases and J by 5 bases, with 17 bases between. The CDR3 runs to 17 residues. Germline lookup yields CDR1 MGHRA and CDR2 YSYEKL. CDR3 coding DNA: TGCGCCAGCAGCCAAGATCGGGGAGGGGAGTCACATCAGCCCCAGCATTTT. Translated: CASSQDRGGESHQPQHF.

The rearrangement links TRBV15 to TRBJ2-1; TRBD2 matches 7 bases. The V gene end was trimmed by 0 bases and the J gene end by 8 bases; junction bases not matched to a gene: 7. This CDR3 region has 15 residues. CDR1 and CDR2 (germline): LNHNV, YYDKDF (reference sequence). The CDR3 is CATSRDLGGGYEQFF. The DNA for the CDR3 is TGTGCCACCAGCAGAGATCTCGGGGGAGGGTATGAGCAGTTCTTC.

V and J are TRBV4-3 and TRBJ1-4; D perhaps matches TRBD1 (6 bases). The CDR3 contains 15 residues. Trimming took 1 base from V and 1 from J, leaving 7 bases between them. The germline CDR1 and CDR2 sequences are LGHNA and YSLEER. The CDR3 DNA reads as TGCGCCAGCAGCCAAGTACAGGGAACTAATGAAAAACTGTTTTTT. Translating gives CASSQVQGTNEKLFF.

The rearrangement links TRBV10-3 to TRBJ2-5, with D perhaps TRBD1 (5 bases). Germline loops: CDR1 ENHRY, CDR2 SYGVKD. Trimming took off 4 bases at V and 0 bases at J, with 9 bases between the two ends. CDR3 length: 14 residues. In DNA form, the CDR3 reads TGTGCCATCAGTGCCTCAGGGAACCAAGAGACCCAGTACTTC. Its translation: CAISASGNQETQYF.

The rearrangement links TRBV28 to TRBJ1-2; no definite D call. The CDR3 sequence is 14 residues long. V was trimmed by 5 bases and J by 4 bases, leaving 14 bases between them. CDR1 and CDR2 from the germline V gene are MDHEN and SYDVKM. This CDR3 is CASSAPEGGYGYTF. The CDR3 DNA is TGTGCCAGCAGTGCCCCGGAGGGCGGCTATGGCTACACCTTC.

This clone came up once. This chain connects TRBV19 to TRBJ2-7; 9 bases agree with TRBD2. This CDR3 is built from 15 residues. V shed 2 bases, J shed 3 bases, and the junction held 5 bases outside the gene matches. Per germline, CDR1 LNHDA and CDR2 SQIVND (reference sequence). In DNA, the CDR3 is TGTGCCAGTAGTATACGGCTAGCGGGATACTACGAGCAGTACTTC. Amino acids: CASSIRLAGYYEQYF. The whole variable domain, filled in from reference TRBV19 and TRBJ2-7, reads DGGITQSPKYLFRKEGQNVTLSCEQNLNHDAMYWYRQDPGQGLRLIYYSQIVNDFQKGDIAEGYSVSREKKESFPLTVTSAQKNPTAFYLCASSIRLAGYYEQYFGPGTRLTVT.

The rearrangement links TRBV5-1 to TRBJ2-3, with 9 bases lining up with TRBD2. Looked up from germline, CDR1 is SGHRS and CDR2 is YFSETQ. The CDR3 sequence is 17 residues long. V dropped 0 bases and J dropped 1; count of bases not matched to a gene: 6. CDR3 amino acids: CASSLVSGRWGTDTQYF. In DNA form, the CDR3 reads TGCGCCAGCAGCTTGGTTAGCGGGAGATGGGGCACAGATACGCAGTATTTT.

The genes are TRBV7-9 and TRBJ2-3; 12 bases are shared with TRBD2. Per germline, CDR1 SEHNR and CDR2 FQNEAQ (reference sequence). This CDR3 spans 16 amino acids. V lost 5 bases to trimming and J lost 3 bases; unmatched junction nucleotides: 6. The CDR3 spells CASSPGTSGPTDTQYF. CDR3 in DNA: TGTGCCAGCAGCCCCGGGACTAGCGGGCCGACAGATACGCAGTATTTT. Supplemented by reference TRBV7-9 and TRBJ2-3, the full variable domain reads DTGVSQNPRHKITKRGQNVTFRCDPISEHNRLYWYRQTLGQGPEFLTYFQNEAQLEKSRLLSDRFSAERPKGSFSTLEIQRTEQGDSAMYLCASSPGTSGPTDTQYFGPGTRLTVL.

This clone was detected a few times. V and J are TRBV4-2 and TRBJ2-7; 8 bases line up with TRBD2. The CDR3 length is 16 residues. Germline V gene data show CDR1 as LGHNA and CDR2 as YNFKEQ. The ends lost 4 bases at V and 0 bases at J; junction bases unmatched: 8. CDR3 DNA sequence: TGTGCCAGCAGCCTCTCTAGCGGGCAAGACTCCTACGAGCAGTACTTC. Residues: CASSLSSGQDSYEQYF.

The rearrangement uses TRBV18 and TRBJ2-2, with 7 nucleotides matching TRBD2. This CDR3 spans 15 amino acids. In germline, CDR1 is KGHSH, CDR2 LQKENI. V lost 4 bases to trimming and J lost 4 bases; unmatched junction nucleotides: 6. The CDR3 DNA reads TGTGCCAGCTCACAACTAGCGTTCCCCACCGGGGAGCTGTTTTTT. Its protein is CASSQLAFPTGELFF.

The rearrangement joins TRBV19 to TRBJ1-5; tentatively, D is TRBD1 (6 bases). CDR3 size: 15 residues. In germline, CDR1 is LNHDA, CDR2 SQIVND (reference sequence). The ends were cut back, 6 bases at V and 2 bases at J, with 14 bases in the middle. DNA for the CDR3: TGTGCCAGTAGGATCACAGGGTCCGGCAATCAGCCCCAGCATTTT. This codes for CASRITGSGNQPQHF.

This clone was seen just once. This chain uses TRBV4-1 with TRBJ2-3, with D possibly matching TRBD2 (5 bases). This CDR3 spans 13 amino acids. V shed 6 bases and J shed 1 base, with 8 bases lying between them. The germline V gene has CDR1 MGHRA and CDR2 YSYEKL. The CDR3 loop is CASSTRGTDTQYF. The CDR3 DNA reads TGCGCCAGCAGTACGCGGGGCACAGATACGCAGTATTTT.

This chain connects TRBV27 to TRBJ2-2, with 9 bases matching TRBD2. From germline, CDR1 is MNHEY and CDR2 SMNVEV (reference sequence). The junction had 2 bases not matched to a gene; V was cut back by 0 bases and J by 6 bases. There are 15 residues in the CDR3. The CDR3 DNA reads TGTGCCAGCAGTTTATCCTTAGCGGGAGCCGGGGAGCTGTTTTTT. Translating gives CASSLSLAGAGELFF.

V and J are TRBV27 and TRBJ1-1; D unclear. V lost 3 bases, J lost 6 bases, and 11 bases lay in between. Germline V gives CDR1 MNHEY, CDR2 SMNVEV (reference sequence). The CDR3 runs 13 residues. CDR3 DNA sequence: TGTGCCAGCAGTTTTGGTCTGAGGTCTGAAGCTTTCTTT. Residues: CASSFGLRSEAFF.

The V and J genes are TRBV28 and TRBJ2-5; the match to TRBD2 covers 7 bases. The J call may be incorrect, as the DNA end agrees better with TRBJ2-7. The germline V gene has CDR1 MDHEN and CDR2 SYDVKM. There are 14 residues in the CDR3. The CDR3 loop reads CASSFDREEYEQYF. The DNA of the CDR3 is TGTGCCAGCAGTTTTGACCGGGAGGAATACGAGCAGTACTTC.

The chain joins TRBV10-1 to TRBJ2-7; 7 bases fit TRBD2. The V and J ends lost 5 bases and 2 bases, in that order; junction bases with no gene match: 9. The CDR3 loop spans 15 amino acids. Germline V gene data show CDR1 as WNHNN and CDR2 as SYGVQD (reference sequence). This chain's CDR3 is CASSRVIREAYEQYF. The CDR3 bases are TGCGCCAGCAGTAGAGTAATTCGGGAGGCCTACGAGCAGTACTTC.

The CDR3 loop is CASSAQGNEQFF. CDR3 DNA sequence: TGTGCCAGCAGTGCTCAGGGTAATGAGCAGTTCTTC. The chain couples TRBV6-1 to TRBJ2-1, with TRBD1 as a possible D gene (5 bases). Germline CDR1 is MNHNS and CDR2 is SASEGT. V lost 4 bases and J 7 bases, leaving 8 bases between the germline ends. This CDR3 is 12 amino acids long.

The chain is built from TRBV6-6 and TRBJ1-1, with D uncertain. V was shortened by 6 bases and J by 5 bases, with 16 bases between the two germline ends. From germline, CDR1 is MNHNY and CDR2 SVGAGI (reference sequence). The CDR3 extends over 14 amino acids. The CDR3 here is CASRPRSGGTEAFF. In DNA, the CDR3 is TGTGCCAGCAGACCCCGTTCGGGAGGGACTGAAGCTTTCTTT.

This chain connects TRBV28 to TRBJ2-1; D is undetermined. V was cut by 7 bases and J by 6 bases, with 10 bases left in between. The CDR3 consists of 12 residues. In germline, CDR1 is MDHEN, CDR2 SYDVKM. As DNA, the CDR3 is TGTGCCAGCACAACCAACGGCAATGAGCAGTTCTTC. Protein sequence: CASTTNGNEQFF.

The rearrangement links TRBV30 to TRBJ2-5; D possibly corresponds to TRBD1 (7 bases). The CDR3 totals 13 residues. Germline-derived CDR1 and CDR2 are GTSNPN and SVGIG (reference sequence). V lost 5 bases, J lost 5 bases, and 15 bases lay in between. As DNA, the CDR3 is TGTGCCTGGGGGGGGACCAGGGGGGAGACCCAGTACTTC. This codes for CAWGGTRGETQYF. Looking up the rest from reference TRBV30 and TRBJ2-5 gives the full variable domain: SQTIHQWPATLVQPVGSPLSLECTVEGTSNPNLYWYRQAAGRGLQLLFYSVGIGQISSEVPQNLSASRPQDRQFILSSKKLLLSDSGFYLCAWGGTRGETQYFGPGTRLLVL.

The chain is built from TRBV7-9 and TRBJ1-1; the D is unclear. CDR3 length equals 14 residues. Germline CDR1 SEHNR, CDR2 FQNEAQ (reference sequence). Trimming cost V 1 base and J 4 bases, with 10 bases left between them. This CDR3 reads CASSLDAGSTEAFF. The CDR3 region has the DNA TGTGCCAGCAGCTTAGACGCGGGGAGCACTGAAGCTTTCTTT.

The chain joins TRBV5-4 to TRBJ2-7, with 8 bases identical to TRBD1. The CDR3 covers 15 residues. Trimming at V came to 4 bases and at J to 2 bases, leaving 8 bases not matched to a gene. Germline V gives CDR1 SGHNT, CDR2 YYREEE (reference sequence). CDR3 protein: CASSLKQGGTYEQYF. The CDR3 nucleotides are TGTGCCAGCAGCCTTAAACAGGGGGGAACCTACGAGCAGTACTTC.

This chain joins TRBV27 and TRBJ2-3; the D is unclear. The germline V gene encodes CDR1 MNHEY and CDR2 SMNVEV (reference sequence). The CDR3 is 15 amino acids. Trimming stripped 3 bases from V and 0 bases from J, with 10 bases between. The CDR3 loop is CASSFLTLSTDTQYF. The CDR3 nucleotides are TGTGCCAGCAGTTTTTTGACACTGAGCACAGATACGCAGTATTTT.